The 10 T cell receptor beta chains in this list originate from one sample, sequenced in a study of CXCR3-negative and CXCR3-positive naive CD8 T cells. With UMI labels, 5' RACE was used to prepare the TRB cDNA libraries. From the 5' RACE reads, TCRdb lists one entry per CDR3 protein and no DNA. The listing records about 130,000 distinct CDR3 sequences. Material: naive CXCR3- CD8+ T cells from blood. The subset was: CD45RO-CCR7+CD27+CD95- naive CD8+ T cells lacking CXCR3 (TNR3-). The receptors were sampled from a human donor in good health. Some clones in this sample may be carry-over from other donors' samples.

This rearrangement joins TRBV7-9 to TRBJ1-1. The germline gives CDR1 SEHNR, CDR2 FQNEAQ (reference sequence). This CDR3 contains 16 residues. The CDR3 region is CASSFSGGGLNTEAFF.

V is TRBV29-1 and J is TRBJ2-7; TCRdb's D call, TRBD1, is unchecked because there is no DNA. The germline gives CDR1 SQVTM, CDR2 ANQGSEA. CDR3 length equals 14 residues. This CDR3 is CSVVPGGAAYEQYF.

The chain has TRBV20-1 and TRBJ1-2; the D call of TRBD1 rests on TCRdb alone, since no DNA is present to check it. The CDR3 has 14 amino acids. Germline assignment: CDR1 DFQATT and CDR2 SNEGSKA (reference sequence). This chain's CDR3 is CSARDAQGNYGYTF.

The V and J genes are TRBV11-2 and TRBJ2-1; TCRdb names TRBD2, which stays unverified in the absence of DNA. The CDR3 length is 15 residues. The germline V gene has CDR1 SGHAT and CDR2 FQNNGV. The CDR3 here is CASSLDLAGGVEQFF. The whole variable domain, filled in from reference TRBV11-2 and TRBJ2-1, reads EAGVAQSPRYKIIEKRQSVAFWCNPISGHATLYWYQQILGQGPKLLIQFQNNGVVDDSQLPKDRFSAERLKGVDSTLKIQPAKLEDSAVYLCASSLDLAGGVEQFFGPGTRLTVL.

The chain has TRBV28 and TRBJ2-1; TCRdb picks TRBD2, but there is no DNA to check that call. Germline CDR1 reads MDHEN; CDR2 reads SYDVKM. The CDR3 loop spans 15 amino acids. CDR3 sequence reads: CASSLITSGSGEQFF. Based on the CDR3 plus reference TRBV28 and TRBJ2-1, the full variable domain is DVKVTQSSRYLVKRTGEKVFLECVQDMDHENMFWYRQDPGLGLRLIYFSYDVKMKEKGDIPEGYSVSREKKERFSLILESASTNQTSMYLCASSLITSGSGEQFFGPGTRLTVL.

The chain joins TRBV29-1 to TRBJ2-1; with no DNA, the TCRdb D assignment of TRBD2 cannot be verified. CDR1 is SQVTM, CDR2 ANQGSEA, per germline. This CDR3 has 16 amino acids. The CDR3 spells CSARGTSESSYNEQFF.

V is TRBV20-1 and J is TRBJ2-7; checking the TCRdb D call of TRBD1 is not possible without DNA. The CDR3 length is 14 residues. Germline V gene data show CDR1 as DFQATT and CDR2 as SNEGSKA (reference sequence). This CDR3 reads CSATGTGYSYEQYF.

The chain carries TRBV28 and TRBJ2-3. The CDR3 sequence is 13 residues long. Germline lookup yields CDR1 MDHEN and CDR2 SYDVKM. Here the CDR3 reads CASSLVLADTQYF.

V gene TRBV10-3 combines with J gene TRBJ2-3; lacking DNA, the TRBD2 call made by TCRdb goes unchecked. The CDR3 is 16 amino acids. Germline assignment: CDR1 ENHRY and CDR2 SYGVKD. CDR3 residues: CAISSGLAGGTDTQYF.

This rearrangement joins TRBV3-1 to TRBJ2-1; the D call from TCRdb, TRBD1, cannot be confirmed without DNA. The CDR3 consists of 16 residues. The V gene's germline CDR1 is LGHDT and CDR2 YNNKEL (reference sequence). CDR3 in amino acids: CASSQDIETGHNEQFF.